This T cell receptor beta chain was found in a study of blood T cell repertoires in COVID-19. Overall study context: COVID-19 samples collected from the United States, Italy and Spain covered acute and convalescent phases. PBMCs, B-cell-depleted T cells, or T cells were the source of the cDNA or gDNA that made up the material.

CDR3 length equals 15 residues. Trimming stripped 6 bases from V and 1 base from J, with 15 bases between. Germline V gene lookup returns CDR1 SGHVS and CDR2 FQNEAQ. Source study methods: Quantification of nucleated cells was approximated via reference gene primer amplification. Sequencing used immunoSEQ multiplex PCR; TCRdb keeps in-frame clones, though not all of them. D and trimming were read from the DNA, whereas the V and J calls and clone size are those reported in that table. This table holds hundreds of thousands of clones, over 70% found once. The material sequenced was peripheral blood. The receptor's source is a man aged 35 to 55 with acute or convalescent COVID-19. This chain links TRBV7-8 with TRBJ2-5; TRBD2 is a possible D gene (5 bases). DNA of the CDR3: TGTGCCAGCAGTCCGAGGAGGCAATTCCAAGAGACCCAGTACTTC. Protein: CASSPRRQFQETQYF.